This T cell receptor (beta chain) was identified in a study of blood T cell repertoires in COVID-19. Produced via immunoSEQ multiplex PCR; TCRdb's table is partial and in-frame only. The data contain 85,000 to 130,000 clones, about three quarters of them singletons. Trimming removed 5 bases at V and 3 bases at J, with 10 bases between. The CDR3 extends over 13 amino acids. The germline CDR1 and CDR2 sequences are KGHSH and LQKENI. This chain joins TRBV18 and TRBJ1-2, with D uncertain. The receptor's source is an older man with COVID-19, enrolled during active disease. The sample was peripheral blood. The CDR3 protein is CASSESRDYGYTF. DNA of the CDR3: TGTGCCAGCTCAGAATCGAGGGACTATGGCTACACCTTC.